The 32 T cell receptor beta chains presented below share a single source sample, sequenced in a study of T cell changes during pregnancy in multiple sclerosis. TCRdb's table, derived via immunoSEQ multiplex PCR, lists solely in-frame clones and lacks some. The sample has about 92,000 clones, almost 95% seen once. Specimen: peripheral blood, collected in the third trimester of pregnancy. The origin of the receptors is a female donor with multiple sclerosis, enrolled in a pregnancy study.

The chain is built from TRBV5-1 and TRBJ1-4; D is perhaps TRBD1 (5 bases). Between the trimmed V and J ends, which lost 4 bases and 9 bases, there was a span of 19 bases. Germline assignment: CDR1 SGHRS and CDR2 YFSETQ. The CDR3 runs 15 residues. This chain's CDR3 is CASSGGGVSVKKLFF. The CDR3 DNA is TGCGCCAGCAGCGGGGGAGGTGTCTCGGTGAAAAAACTGTTTTTT.

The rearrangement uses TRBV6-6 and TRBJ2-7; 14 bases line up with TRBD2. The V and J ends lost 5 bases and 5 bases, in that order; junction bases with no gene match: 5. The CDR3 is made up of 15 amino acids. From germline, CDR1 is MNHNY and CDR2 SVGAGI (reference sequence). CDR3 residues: CASSRGLAGDHEQYF. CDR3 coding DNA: TGTGCCAGCAGTAGGGGACTAGCGGGAGACCACGAGCAGTACTTC.

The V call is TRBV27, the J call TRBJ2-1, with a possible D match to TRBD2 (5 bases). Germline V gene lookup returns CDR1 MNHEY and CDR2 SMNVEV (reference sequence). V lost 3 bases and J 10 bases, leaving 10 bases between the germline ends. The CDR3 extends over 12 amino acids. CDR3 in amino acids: CASSLVAYEQFF. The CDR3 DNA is TGTGCCAGCAGTTTGGTAGCGTACGAGCAGTTCTTC.

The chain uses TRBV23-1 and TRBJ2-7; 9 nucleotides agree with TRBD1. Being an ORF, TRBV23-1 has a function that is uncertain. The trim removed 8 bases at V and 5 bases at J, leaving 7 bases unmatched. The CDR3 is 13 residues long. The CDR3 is CASAPGQGDEQYF. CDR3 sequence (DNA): TGCGCCAGCGCTCCGGGACAGGGAGACGAGCAGTACTTC.

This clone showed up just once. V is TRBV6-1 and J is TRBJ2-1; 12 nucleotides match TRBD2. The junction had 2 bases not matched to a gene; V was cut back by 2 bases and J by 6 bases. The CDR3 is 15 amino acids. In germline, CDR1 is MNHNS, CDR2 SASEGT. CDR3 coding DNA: TGTGCCAGCAGTGAATCGACTAGCGGGAGCAATGAGCAGTTCTTC. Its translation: CASSESTSGSNEQFF.

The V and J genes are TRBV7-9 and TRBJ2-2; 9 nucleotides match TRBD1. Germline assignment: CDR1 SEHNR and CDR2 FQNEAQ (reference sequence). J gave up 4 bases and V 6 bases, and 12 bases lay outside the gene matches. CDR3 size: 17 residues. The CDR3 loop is CASSPPPGQGGTGELFF. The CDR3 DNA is TGTGCCAGCAGTCCCCCCCCGGGACAGGGTGGCACCGGGGAGCTGTTTTTT.

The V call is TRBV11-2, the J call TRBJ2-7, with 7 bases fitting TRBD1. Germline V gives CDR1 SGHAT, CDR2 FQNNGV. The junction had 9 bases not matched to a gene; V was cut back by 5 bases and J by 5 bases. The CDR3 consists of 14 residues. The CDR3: CASSARQGWDEQYF. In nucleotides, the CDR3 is TGTGCCAGCAGCGCACGACAGGGTTGGGACGAGCAGTACTTC.

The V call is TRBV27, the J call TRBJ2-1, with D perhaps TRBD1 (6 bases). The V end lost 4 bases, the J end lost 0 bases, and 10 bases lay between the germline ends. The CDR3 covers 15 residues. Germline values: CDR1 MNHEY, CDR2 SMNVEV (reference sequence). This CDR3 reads CASSSRDTSYNEQFF. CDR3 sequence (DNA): TGTGCCAGCAGTTCCCGGGACACCTCCTACAATGAGCAGTTCTTC.

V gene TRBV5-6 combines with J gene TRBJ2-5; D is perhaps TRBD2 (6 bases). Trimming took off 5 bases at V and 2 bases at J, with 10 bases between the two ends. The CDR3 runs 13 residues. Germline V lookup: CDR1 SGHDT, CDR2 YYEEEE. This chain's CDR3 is CASRQGLQETQYF. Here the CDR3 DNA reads TGTGCCAGCAGACAAGGACTACAAGAGACCCAGTACTTC.

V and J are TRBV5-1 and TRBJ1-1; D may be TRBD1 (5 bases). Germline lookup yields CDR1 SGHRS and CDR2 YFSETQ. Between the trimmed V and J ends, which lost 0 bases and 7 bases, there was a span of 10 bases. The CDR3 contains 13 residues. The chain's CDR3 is CASSLAIDSEAFF. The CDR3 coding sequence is TGCGCCAGCAGCTTGGCTATCGACAGTGAAGCTTTCTTT. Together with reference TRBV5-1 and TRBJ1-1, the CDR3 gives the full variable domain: KAGVTQTPRYLIKTRGQQVTLSCSPISGHRSVSWYQQTPGQGLQFLFEYFSETQRNKGNFPGRFSGRQFSNSRSEMNVSTLELGDSALYLCASSLAIDSEAFFGQGTRLTVV.

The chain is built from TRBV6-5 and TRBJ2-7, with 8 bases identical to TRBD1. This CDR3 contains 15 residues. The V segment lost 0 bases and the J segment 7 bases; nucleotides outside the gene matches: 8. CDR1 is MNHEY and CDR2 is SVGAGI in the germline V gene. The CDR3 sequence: CASSYSIQGAREQYF. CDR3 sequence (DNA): TGTGCCAGCAGTTACTCGATTCAGGGGGCGAGGGAGCAGTACTTC.

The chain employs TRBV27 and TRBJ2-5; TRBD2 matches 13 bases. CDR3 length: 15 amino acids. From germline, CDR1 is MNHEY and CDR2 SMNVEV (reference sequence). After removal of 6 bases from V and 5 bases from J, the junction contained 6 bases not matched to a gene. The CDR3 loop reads CASSLLAGGRETQYF. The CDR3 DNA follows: TGTGCCAGCAGCTTACTAGCGGGAGGGCGGGAGACCCAGTACTTC.

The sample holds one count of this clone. The CDR3 DNA reads TGTGCCAGCAGGAAAATAGGGAGGGATTACAATGAGCAGTTCTTC. This sequence encodes CASRKIGRDYNEQFF. The chain joins TRBV28 to TRBJ2-1, with TRBD2 identical over 7 bases. Trimming took 6 bases from V and 4 from J; bases not matched to a gene: 9. The CDR3 loop spans 15 amino acids. Germline CDR1 MDHEN, CDR2 SYDVKM.

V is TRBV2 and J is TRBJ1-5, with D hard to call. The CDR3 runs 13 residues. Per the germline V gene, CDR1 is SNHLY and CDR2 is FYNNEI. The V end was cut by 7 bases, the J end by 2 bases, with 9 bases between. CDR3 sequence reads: CASKFEGNQPQHF. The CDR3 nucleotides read TGTGCCAGCAAGTTCGAGGGCAATCAGCCCCAGCATTTT.

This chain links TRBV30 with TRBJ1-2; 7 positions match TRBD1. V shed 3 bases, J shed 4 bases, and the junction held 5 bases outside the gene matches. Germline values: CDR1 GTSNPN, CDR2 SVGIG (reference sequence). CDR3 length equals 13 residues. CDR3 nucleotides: TGTGCCTGGAGGGTGCCAGGGGGCTATGGCTACACCTTC. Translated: CAWRVPGGYGYTF. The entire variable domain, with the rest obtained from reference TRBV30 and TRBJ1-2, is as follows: SQTIHQWPATLVQPVGSPLSLECTVEGTSNPNLYWYRQAAGRGLQLLFYSVGIGQISSEVPQNLSASRPQDRQFILSSKKLLLSDSGFYLCAWRVPGGYGYTFGSGTRLTVV.

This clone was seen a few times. CDR3 sequence: CASSTGTSSPEQYF. Here the CDR3 DNA reads TGTGCCAGCAGTACGGGGACTAGCTCCCCCGAGCAGTACTTC. The V and J genes are TRBV6-6 and TRBJ2-7; 9 bases line up with TRBD2. The CDR3 spans 14 residues. CDR1 and CDR2 from the germline V gene are MNHNY and SVGAGI (reference sequence). V lost 5 bases to trimming and J lost 6 bases; unmatched junction nucleotides: 8.

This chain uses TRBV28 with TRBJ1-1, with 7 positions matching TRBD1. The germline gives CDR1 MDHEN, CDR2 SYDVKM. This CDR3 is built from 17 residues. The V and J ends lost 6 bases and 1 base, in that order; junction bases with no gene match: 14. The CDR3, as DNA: TGTGCCAGCAGACCGATACGATGGGGACAGCAGAACACTGAAGCTTTCTTT. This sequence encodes CASRPIRWGQQNTEAFF.

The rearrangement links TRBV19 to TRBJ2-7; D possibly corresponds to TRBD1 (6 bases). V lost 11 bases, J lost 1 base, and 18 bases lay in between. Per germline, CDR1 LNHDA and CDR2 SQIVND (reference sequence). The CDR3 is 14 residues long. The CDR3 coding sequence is TGTGCCCTTTCCTCCGGGGACATATCCTACGAGCAGTACTTC. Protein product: CALSSGDISYEQYF. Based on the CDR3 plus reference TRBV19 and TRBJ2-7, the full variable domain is DGGITQSPKYLFRKEGQNVTLSCEQNLNHDAMYWYRQDPGQGLRLIYYSQIVNDFQKGDIAEGYSVSREKKESFPLTVTSAQKNPTAFYLCALSSGDISYEQYFGPGTRLTVT.

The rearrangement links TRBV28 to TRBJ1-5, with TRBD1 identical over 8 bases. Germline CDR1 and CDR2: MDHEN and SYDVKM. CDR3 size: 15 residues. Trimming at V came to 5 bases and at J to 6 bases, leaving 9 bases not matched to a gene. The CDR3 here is CASSSSGGPGQPQHF. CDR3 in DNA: TGTGCCAGCAGTAGTTCAGGGGGCCCAGGTCAGCCCCAGCATTTT.

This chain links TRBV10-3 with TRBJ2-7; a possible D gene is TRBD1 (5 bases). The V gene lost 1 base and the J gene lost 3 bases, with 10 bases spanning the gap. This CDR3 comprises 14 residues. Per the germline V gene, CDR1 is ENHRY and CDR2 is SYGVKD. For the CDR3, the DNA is TGTGCCATCAGTGAGTTCGGTACAGGCTACGAGCAGTACTTC. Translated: CAISEFGTGYEQYF.

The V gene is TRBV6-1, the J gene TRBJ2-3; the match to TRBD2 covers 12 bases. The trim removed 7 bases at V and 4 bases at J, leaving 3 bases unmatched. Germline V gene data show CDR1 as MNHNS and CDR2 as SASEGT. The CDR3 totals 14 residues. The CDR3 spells CASTSGRASDTQYF. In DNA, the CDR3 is TGTGCCAGCACTAGCGGGAGGGCCTCAGATACGCAGTATTTT.

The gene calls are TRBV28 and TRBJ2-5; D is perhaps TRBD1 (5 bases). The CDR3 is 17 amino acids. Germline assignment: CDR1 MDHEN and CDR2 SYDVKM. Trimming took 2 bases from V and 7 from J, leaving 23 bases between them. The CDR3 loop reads CASSLLTGGTGRGTQYF. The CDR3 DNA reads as TGTGCCAGCAGTTTACTCACGGGTGGAACAGGAAGAGGGACCCAGTACTTC.

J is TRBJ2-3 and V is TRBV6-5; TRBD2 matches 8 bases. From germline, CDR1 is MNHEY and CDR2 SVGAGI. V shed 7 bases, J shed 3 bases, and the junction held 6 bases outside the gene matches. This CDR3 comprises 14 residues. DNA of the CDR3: TGTGCCAGCAAGGCTAGCGGGTTGACAGATACGCAGTATTTT. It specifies CASKASGLTDTQYF.

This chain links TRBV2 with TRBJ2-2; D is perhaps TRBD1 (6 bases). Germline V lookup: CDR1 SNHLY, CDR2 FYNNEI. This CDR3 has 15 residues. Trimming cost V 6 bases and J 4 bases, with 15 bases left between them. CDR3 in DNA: TGTGCCAGCAGCGTTCTTGGACAGAGCACCGGGGAGCTGTTTTTT. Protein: CASSVLGQSTGELFF.

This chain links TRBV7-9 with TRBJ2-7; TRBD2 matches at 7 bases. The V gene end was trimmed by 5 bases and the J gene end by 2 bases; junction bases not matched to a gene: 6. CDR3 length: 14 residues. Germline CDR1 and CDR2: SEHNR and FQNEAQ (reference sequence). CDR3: CASSPSGAPYEQYF. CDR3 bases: TGTGCCAGCAGCCCAAGCGGGGCACCCTACGAGCAGTACTTC. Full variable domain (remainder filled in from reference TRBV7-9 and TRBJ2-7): DTGVSQNPRHKITKRGQNVTFRCDPISEHNRLYWYRQTLGQGPEFLTYFQNEAQLEKSRLLSDRFSAERPKGSFSTLEIQRTEQGDSAMYLCASSPSGAPYEQYFGPGTRLTVT.

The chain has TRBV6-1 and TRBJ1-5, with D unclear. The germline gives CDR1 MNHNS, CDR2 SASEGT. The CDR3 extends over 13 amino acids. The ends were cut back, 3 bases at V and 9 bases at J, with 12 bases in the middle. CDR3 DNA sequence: TGTGCCAGCAGTGACGGTGCCGTTGGGCCCCAGCATTTT. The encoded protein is CASSDGAVGPQHF.

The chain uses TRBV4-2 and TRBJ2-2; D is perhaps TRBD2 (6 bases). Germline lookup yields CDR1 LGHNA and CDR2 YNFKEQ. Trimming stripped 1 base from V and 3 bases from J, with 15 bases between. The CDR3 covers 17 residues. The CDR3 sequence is CASSQVEAGPYTGELFF. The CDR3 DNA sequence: TGTGCCAGCAGCCAAGTTGAGGCGGGACCGTACACCGGGGAGCTGTTTTTT.

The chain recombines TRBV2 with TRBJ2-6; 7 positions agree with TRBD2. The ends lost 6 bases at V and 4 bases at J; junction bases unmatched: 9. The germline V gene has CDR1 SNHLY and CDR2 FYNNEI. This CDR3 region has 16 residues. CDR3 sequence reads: CASRTREGPGANVLTF. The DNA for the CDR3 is TGTGCCAGCAGAACCAGGGAGGGCCCCGGGGCCAACGTCCTGACTTTC.

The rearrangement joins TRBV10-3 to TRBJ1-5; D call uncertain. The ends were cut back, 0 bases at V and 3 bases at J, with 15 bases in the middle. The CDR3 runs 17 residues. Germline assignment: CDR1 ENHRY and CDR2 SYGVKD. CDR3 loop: CAISESLGIGTNQPQHF. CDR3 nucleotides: TGTGCCATCAGTGAGTCCCTGGGCATCGGTACCAATCAGCCCCAGCATTTT.

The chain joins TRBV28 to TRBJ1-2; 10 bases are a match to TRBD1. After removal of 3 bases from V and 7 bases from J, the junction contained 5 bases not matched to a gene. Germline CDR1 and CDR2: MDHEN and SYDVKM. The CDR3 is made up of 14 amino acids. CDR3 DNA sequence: TGTGCCAGCAGTTTGACAGGGGGCTCGGGTGGCTACACCTTC. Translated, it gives CASSLTGGSGGYTF.

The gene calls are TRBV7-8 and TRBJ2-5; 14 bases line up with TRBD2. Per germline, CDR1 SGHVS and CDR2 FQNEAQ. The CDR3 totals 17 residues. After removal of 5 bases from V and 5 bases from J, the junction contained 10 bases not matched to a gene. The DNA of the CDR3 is TGTGCCAGCAGCCAGGTGACTAGCGGGAGGGCCAAGGAGACCCAGTACTTC. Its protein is CASSQVTSGRAKETQYF.

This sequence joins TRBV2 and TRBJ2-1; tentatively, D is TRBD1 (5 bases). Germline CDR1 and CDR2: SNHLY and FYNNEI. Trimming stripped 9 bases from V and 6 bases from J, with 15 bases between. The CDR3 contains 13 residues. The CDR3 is CARERAGRNEQFF. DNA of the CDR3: TGTGCCAGAGAAAGGGCAGGGCGCAATGAGCAGTTCTTC. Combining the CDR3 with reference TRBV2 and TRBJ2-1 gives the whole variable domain EPEVTQTPSHQVTQMGQEVILRCVPISNHLYFYWYRQILGQKVEFLVSFYNNEISEKSEIFDDQFSVERPDGSNFTLKIRSTKLEDSAMYFCARERAGRNEQFFGPGTRLTVL.